This T cell receptor beta chain is drawn from a study of human T cells and chemical hapten exposure. About the research overall: The study lasted approximately 25 weeks, and patients were dosed weekly with diphenylcyclopropenone on the scalp throughout.

Described time point: patch test 1, 2 weeks after DPC sensitization. Treatment meaning: therapeutic diphenylcyclopropenone sensitization with weekly scalp DPC. Only after blood had been drawn was each patch test applied. Details on this clonotype: Its antigen remains unidentified.

Overall study results and limits: The number of TCRs above 1 in 1000 frequency did not change after DPC sensitization.

Trimming shortened V by 2 bases and J by 6 bases, and 6 bases separated the two germline ends. Germline V CDR1 and CDR2: MNHEY, SVGAGI. The CDR3 extends over 12 amino acids. Within the library, unique molecular identifiers were attached to each individual cDNA molecule. Using its own MiXCR run on the RACE reads, TCRdb lists one record per CDR3 protein. The sample has fewer than 500,000 distinct CDR3 sequences; approximately 4.4% are singletons. Material: whole blood, obtained in connection with sensitization to the hapten diphenylcyclopropenone (DPC). The clonotype originates from a woman aged 45-65 years with alopecia areata. Some clones in this sample may be carry-over from other donors' samples. The chain links TRBV6-5 to TRBJ2-3; no firm D call. The DNA of the CDR3 is TGTGCCAGCAGTTACGGTTGGGATACGCAGTATTTT. Its translation is CASSYGWDTQYF.